The clone carrying this TCR beta chain was picked up a small number of times. Its cognate antigen is unknown. Unique molecular identifiers featured in how the TCRbeta library was prepared. TCRdb re-derived calls from the PCR reads in MiXCR, one entry per CDR3 protein. The sample shows hundreds of thousands of distinct CDR3 sequences, 15% to 20% of them seen only once. The CDR3 is made up of 14 amino acids. V trimming: 3 bases; J trimming: 5 bases; junction bases outside the gene matches: 4. CDR1 and CDR2 (germline): MDHEN, SYDVKM. This entry is derived from a study of T-cell reconstitution after alpha-beta-depleted transplantation in children. General observations from the study: A year had passed since transplant, and T-cell counts and diversity by then came mostly from newly produced T cells. About two months after transplant, alpha-beta T cells reportedly came from several hundred expanded graft clones.

The chain employs TRBV28 and TRBJ2-1; 7 bases are a match to TRBD1. The sample here was PBMCs, mostly from graft donor cells, taken 360 days after TCRalphabeta/CD19-depleted stem cell transplant. The receptor comes from a boy under three years old who had a stem cell transplant for Wiskott-Aldrich syndrome, so the T cells may come from the graft donor. This CDR3 is CASSFSQGDNEQFF. The CDR3 DNA follows: TGTGCCAGCAGTTTCAGTCAGGGGGACAATGAGCAGTTCTTC.